A single sample is the source of the 30 T cell receptor beta chains below, sequenced in a study of T-cell reconstitution after alpha-beta-depleted transplantation in children. TCRbeta library preparation incorporated unique molecular identifiers. In TCRdb, the PCR reads were re-called with MiXCR into one record per CDR3 protein. This table holds 450,000 to 550,000 distinct CDR3 sequences, about 10% found once. The sample in question was PBMCs, mostly from graft donor cells, obtained 180 days after TCRalphabeta/CD19-depleted stem cell transplant. The receptors originated from a female patient aged 2-15 years who had a stem cell transplant for aplastic anemia, so the T cells may come from the graft donor.

The chain has TRBV11-3 and TRBJ2-5, with D perhaps matching TRBD2 (5 bases). Germline loops: CDR1 SGHNT, CDR2 YENEEA. The CDR3 totals 17 residues. V lost 1 base and J 2 bases, leaving 17 bases between the germline ends. DNA for the CDR3: TGTGCCAGCAGCTTAGGCGGGTGGGCGGAGCCGCAAGAGACCCAGTACTTC. Its protein product is CASSLGGWAEPQETQYF.

The sample holds a few counts of this clonotype. The chain employs TRBV20-1 and TRBJ2-1; D might be TRBD2 (6 bases). Germline lookup yields CDR1 DFQATT and CDR2 SNEGSKA (reference sequence). The CDR3 sequence is 14 residues long. The V end lost 2 bases, the J end lost 7 bases, and 15 bases lay between the germline ends. The CDR3 reads CSARSGRLRNEQFF. The CDR3 DNA is TGCAGTGCTAGAAGTGGGAGGTTAAGGAATGAGCAGTTCTTC.

The gene calls are TRBV21-1 and TRBJ2-3; the table's D gene call, TRBD2, was not cross checked with the DNA. TRBV21-1 has pseudogene status. This CDR3 region has 18 residues. The CDR3 DNA follows: TGTGCCAGCAGCAACAAAGGAACAGCGGGTCATGTGGGTGATACGCAGTATTTT. Protein sequence: CASSNKGTAGHVGDTQYF.

The chain recombines TRBV5-1 with TRBJ1-5; 7 bases map to TRBD1. V lost 4 bases, J lost 5 bases, and 6 bases stayed unmatched. Germline values: CDR1 SGHRS, CDR2 YFSETQ. The CDR3 has 14 residues. CDR3 protein: CASSHFTGDQPQHF. The CDR3 nucleotides read TGCGCCAGCAGCCATTTCACAGGGGATCAGCCCCAGCATTTT.

This clonotype was found a few times. The rearrangement links TRBV4-3 to TRBJ2-1; D call uncertain. The V gene lost 3 bases and the J gene lost 8 bases, with 14 bases spanning the gap. The CDR3 has 14 amino acids. Germline V gene data show CDR1 as LGHNA and CDR2 as YSLEER. The DNA for the CDR3 is TGCGCCAGCAGCCAGGCCCGTGGAATCGATGAGCAGTTCTTC. This gives the protein CASSQARGIDEQFF.

The chain employs TRBV19 and TRBJ2-3; 7 bases line up with TRBD1. The CDR3 totals 15 residues. J was trimmed by 5 bases and V by 7 bases; bases with no gene match: 12. Germline V gene sequence: CDR1 LNHDA, CDR2 SQIVND (reference sequence). CDR3 in amino acids: CASKGDSGAKDTQYF. CDR3 sequence (DNA): TGTGCCAGTAAAGGGGACAGCGGTGCGAAAGATACGCAGTATTTT.

The gene calls are TRBV15 and TRBJ1-5; 8 bases align to TRBD1. CDR3 length equals 15 residues. The V gene's germline CDR1 is LNHNV and CDR2 YYDKDF (reference sequence). V was clipped by 0 bases and J by 5 bases; unmatched bases: 3. Written as DNA, the CDR3 is TGTGCCACCAGCAGAGACAGGGGGCTCCATCAGCCCCAGCATTTT. It specifies CATSRDRGLHQPQHF.

The table lists this clonotype with a few counts. The gene calls are TRBV2 and TRBJ2-3; 11 bases align to TRBD2. CDR3 length: 14 residues. J was trimmed by 3 bases and V by 7 bases; bases with no gene match: 3. Germline-derived CDR1 and CDR2 are SNHLY and FYNNEI. The CDR3 nucleotides are TGTGCCAGCAATCGACTAGCGGGAACAGATACGCAGTATTTT. Its translation: CASNRLAGTDTQYF.

The V call is TRBV29-1, the J call TRBJ1-1; D may be TRBD1 (6 bases). Trimming removed 8 bases from V and 5 bases from J, with 15 bases in between. The CDR3 loop spans 12 amino acids. Germline V lookup: CDR1 SQVTM, CDR2 ANQGSEA. The CDR3 DNA is TGCAGCCCCTGGACAGTTGAGACTGAAGCTTTCTTT. This translates into CSPWTVETEAFF.

The rearrangement joins TRBV27 to TRBJ2-2; D is possibly TRBD2 (6 bases). Germline CDR1 reads MNHEY; CDR2 reads SMNVEV (reference sequence). This CDR3 spans 16 amino acids. Trimming stripped 3 bases from V and 6 bases from J, with 17 bases between. Here the CDR3 DNA reads TGTGCCAGCAGTTTTCCCCGCGGGGAAATCGCCGGGGAGCTGTTTTTT. It translates to CASSFPRGEIAGELFF.

The CDR3 nucleotides read TGTGCCAGCAGCCCAACTAGCGGGACCGGACAAGAGACCCAGTACTTC. This codes for CASSPTSGTGQETQYF. This chain connects TRBV7-2 to TRBJ2-5; 10 nucleotides line up with TRBD2. V lost 5 bases, J lost 2 bases, and 8 bases stayed unmatched. This CDR3 spans 16 amino acids. Germline lookup yields CDR1 SGHTA and CDR2 FQGNSA.

This chain joins TRBV6-5 and TRBJ1-2, with D unclear. In germline, CDR1 is MNHEY, CDR2 SVGAGI. V dropped 0 bases and J dropped 8 bases, with 10 bases sitting between them. This CDR3 contains 13 residues. The CDR3 protein is CASSYSTGGGYTF. The CDR3 coding sequence is TGTGCCAGCAGTTACTCGACGGGAGGGGGCTACACCTTC.

V usage is TRBV5-4 and J usage is TRBJ1-4; 10 bases fit TRBD1. Germline V CDR1 and CDR2: SGHNT, YYREEE (reference sequence). The CDR3 has 17 amino acids. The J segment lost 1 base and the V segment lost 4 bases, leaving 7 bases of the junction unmatched. The CDR3 here is CASSPGTGEVTNEKLFF. CDR3 DNA sequence: TGTGCCAGCAGCCCGGGGACAGGGGAGGTAACTAATGAAAAACTGTTTTTT.

This clonotype was detected a few times. The chain joins TRBV20-1 to TRBJ1-6; D is ambiguous. Trimming took off 0 bases at V and 10 bases at J, with 10 bases between the two ends. CDR1 is DFQATT and CDR2 is SNEGSKA in the germline V gene (reference sequence). The CDR3 is 13 residues long. The CDR3 protein is CSAREDDDSPLHF. The CDR3 DNA is TGCAGTGCTAGAGAGGACGACGACTCACCCCTCCACTTT.

This clonotype was seen a few times. The chain is built from TRBV9 and TRBJ2-7, with 7 bases identical to TRBD2. Trimming at V came to 5 bases and at J to 3 bases, leaving 11 bases not matched to a gene. The CDR3 spans 15 residues. Germline lookup yields CDR1 SGDLS and CDR2 YYNGEE. The CDR3: CASSPYSGSFYEQYF. The CDR3, as DNA: TGTGCCAGCAGTCCTTATAGCGGGTCCTTCTACGAGCAGTACTTC.

A few counts support this clonotype. This chain connects TRBV28 to TRBJ2-7; D possibly corresponds to TRBD2 (5 bases). In germline, CDR1 is MDHEN, CDR2 SYDVKM. CDR3 length: 13 amino acids. V gave up 10 bases and J gave up 0 bases, with 13 bases separating them. The CDR3: CAIRPGSSYEQYF. CDR3 nucleotide sequence: TGTGCCATCCGACCGGGAAGCTCCTACGAGCAGTACTTC.

This clonotype appeared many times. This chain connects TRBV12-3 or TRBV12-4 to TRBJ1-6; 9 bases align to TRBD1. The CDR3 spans 15 residues. The J segment lost 8 bases and the V segment lost 1 base, leaving 3 bases of the junction unmatched. In DNA, the CDR3 is TGTGCCAGCAGTTTAGTACAGGGGGCGGATTCACCCCTCCACTTT. Its protein is CASSLVQGADSPLHF.

The chain employs TRBV3-1 and TRBJ2-7, with a weak D call TRBD2 (7 bases). CDR1 and CDR2 (germline): LGHDT, YNNKEL (reference sequence). This CDR3 is 15 amino acids long. Trimming took 1 base from V and 4 from J, leaving 14 bases between them. The CDR3, as DNA: TGTGCCAGCAGCCAAGCCCCGGGGGGCGCTTACGAGCAGTACTTC. This sequence encodes CASSQAPGGAYEQYF.

This rearrangement joins TRBV7-9 to TRBJ1-2, with TRBD1 matching 8 bases. With 5 bases clipped from V and 7 bases from J, the junction kept 6 bases outside the gene matches. CDR3 length: 13 amino acids. Germline CDR1 and CDR2: SEHNR and FQNEAQ (reference sequence). The CDR3 coding sequence is TGTGCCAGCAGCGCAGGGGGACAGGTTGGCTACACCTTC. This translates into CASSAGGQVGYTF.

The rearrangement uses TRBV6-5 and TRBJ2-3; the D is unclear. Germline-derived CDR1 and CDR2 are MNHEY and SVGAGI. The V end lost 0 bases, the J end lost 4 bases, and 8 bases lay between the germline ends. CDR3 length: 14 amino acids. The CDR3 DNA reads TGTGCCAGCAGTTACTCGCGTATCGCAGATACGCAGTATTTT. Amino acid sequence: CASSYSRIADTQYF.

Points on this clonotype: A read error may explain this, as a much larger clone is one base away. The chain links TRBV9 to TRBJ2-3; D is undetermined. Germline CDR1 is SGDLS and CDR2 is YYNGEE. This CDR3 comprises 13 residues. V was cut by 5 bases and J by 3 bases, with 10 bases left in between. The CDR3 bases are TGTGCCAGCAGACCGAAGCTAACAGATACGCAGTATTTT. Encoded protein: CASRPKLTDTQYF.

This clonotype was detected only a few times. The V gene is TRBV20-1, the J gene TRBJ1-3; unclear D gene. V lost 3 bases, J lost 0 bases, and 3 bases lay in between. This CDR3 is built from 12 residues. Germline assignment: CDR1 DFQATT and CDR2 SNEGSKA (reference sequence). CDR3 amino acids: CSARSSGNTIYF. CDR3 coding DNA: TGCAGTGCTAGGAGCTCTGGAAACACCATATATTTT.

The chain joins TRBV10-3 to TRBJ1-1, with a weak D call TRBD1 (5 bases). The CDR3 extends over 14 amino acids. V was clipped by 6 bases and J by 5 bases, with 16 bases between them. The germline V gene has CDR1 ENHRY and CDR2 SYGVKD. CDR3 loop: CAISPTGGGTEAFF. The CDR3 bases are TGTGCCATCAGCCCGACCGGGGGGGGTACTGAAGCTTTCTTT.

This chain joins TRBV7-2 and TRBJ2-7, with 7 bases that match TRBD2. With V trimmed by 1 base and J by 7 bases, 7 bases remained unmatched. The germline gives CDR1 SGHTA, CDR2 FQGNSA. There are 14 residues in the CDR3. CDR3 sequence: CASSLGEGTGEQYF. The CDR3 DNA follows: TGTGCCAGCAGCTTAGGGGAGGGAACGGGGGAGCAGTACTTC.

The table lists this clonotype with many counts. The chain joins TRBV12-3 or TRBV12-4 to TRBJ2-2, with D possibly TRBD2 on 6 matching bases. The CDR3 extends over 15 amino acids. V was trimmed by 6 bases and J by 0 bases, leaving 11 bases between them. The chain's CDR3 is CASRLGLANTGELFF. The CDR3 nucleotides are TGTGCCAGCAGGCTGGGACTTGCGAACACCGGGGAGCTGTTTTTT.

The sample holds a few counts of this clonotype. This sequence joins TRBV4-3 and TRBJ2-7; TRBD1 might be the D (5 bases). The CDR3 sequence is 13 residues long. Germline V gene lookup returns CDR1 LGHNA and CDR2 YSLEER. The V end was cut by 8 bases, the J end by 2 bases, with 13 bases between. The DNA for the CDR3 is TGCGCCAGCGCCCGGACAACGACCTACGAGCAGTACTTC. Its translation is CASARTTTYEQYF.

This clonotype has more than one count but fewer than ten. This chain connects TRBV11-2 to TRBJ2-7, with 12 bases identical to TRBD1. The CDR3 is 15 residues long. The germline V gene encodes CDR1 SGHAT and CDR2 FQNNGV. Unmatched junction bases numbered 5, after V lost 3 bases and J lost 5 bases. CDR3 in DNA: TGTGCCAGCAGCTTCGGGACAGGGGGCCTGAACGAGCAGTACTTC. Translated, it gives CASSFGTGGLNEQYF.

The rearrangement joins TRBV25-1 to TRBJ2-7; D gene uncertain. The CDR3 has 14 residues. V was shortened by 4 bases and J by 2 bases, with 12 bases between the two germline ends. From germline, CDR1 is MGHDK and CDR2 SYGVNS. The CDR3 sequence: CASSVAGFAYEQYF. The DNA for the CDR3 is TGTGCCAGCAGTGTGGCAGGTTTTGCCTACGAGCAGTACTTC.

This chain links TRBV6-2 or TRBV6-3 with TRBJ2-2, with 7 bases that match TRBD2. CDR3 length equals 18 residues. The V gene end was trimmed by 0 bases and the J gene end by 0 bases; junction bases not matched to a gene: 7. Germline loops: CDR1 MNHEY, CDR2 SVGEGT. CDR3 sequence reads: CASSYSVGLAANTGELFF. DNA of the CDR3: TGTGCCAGCAGTTACTCCGTCGGTCTAGCGGCGAACACCGGGGAGCTGTTTTTT.

This clonotype came up many times. The chain joins TRBV29-1 to TRBJ2-1; 8 nucleotides line up with TRBD2. The V and J ends lost 4 bases and 8 bases, in that order; junction bases with no gene match: 16. Looked up from germline, CDR1 is SQVTM and CDR2 is ANQGSEA. This CDR3 contains 16 residues. This chain's CDR3 is CSVVTGAGGQGHEQFF. The CDR3 DNA is TGCAGCGTTGTGACGGGGGCGGGAGGCCAGGGGCATGAGCAGTTCTTC.